This TCR beta chain is drawn from a study of T cell repertoires in cytomegalovirus infection. Study information: Public signatures in TCR beta pointed to CMV infection and matching HLA type. Broader study findings: HLA-C-restricted CMV-specific TCR beta clonotypes prevailed in the ex vivo response. Identification of carriers of CMV plus the relevant HLA was achieved through cumulative public TCR beta family frequency.

CDR1 is KGHSH and CDR2 is LQKENI in the germline V gene. The CDR3 length is 15 residues. Trimming stripped 3 bases from V and 0 bases from J, with 8 bases between. TCRdb called the reads again in MiXCR, with one record for every CDR3 protein. The table lists approximately 97,000 distinct CDR3 sequences, more than 15% of them singletons, with 8% to 9.5% in the top ten. Worth noting for this clonotype: Its antigen is unidentified.

The receptor was isolated from a human donor in good health (CMV status not recorded). Some clones in this sample may be carry-over from other donors' samples. The chain combines TRBV18 with TRBJ1-4; D may be TRBD1 (6 bases). The specimen was PBMCs. CDR3 loop: CASSPRTATNEKLFF. CDR3 DNA: TGTGCCAGCTCACCTCGGACAGCAACTAATGAAAAACTGTTTTTT.